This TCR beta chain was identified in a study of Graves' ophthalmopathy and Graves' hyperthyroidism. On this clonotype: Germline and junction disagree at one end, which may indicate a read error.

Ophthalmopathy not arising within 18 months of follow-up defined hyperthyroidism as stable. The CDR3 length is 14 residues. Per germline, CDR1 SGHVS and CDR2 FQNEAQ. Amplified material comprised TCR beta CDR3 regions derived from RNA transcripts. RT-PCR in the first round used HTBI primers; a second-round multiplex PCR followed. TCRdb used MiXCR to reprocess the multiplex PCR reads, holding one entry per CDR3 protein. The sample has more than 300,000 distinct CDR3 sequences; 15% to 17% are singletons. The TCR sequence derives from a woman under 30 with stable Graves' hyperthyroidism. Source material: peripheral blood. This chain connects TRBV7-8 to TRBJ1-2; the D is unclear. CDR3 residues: CSSSLARDIYGYTF. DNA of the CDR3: TGTTCCAGCAGCTTAGCCCGGGATATCTATGGCTACACCTTC.